This TCR beta chain was sequenced for a study of cytomegalovirus exposure and HLA in healthy donors. Turning to the study itself: When 350 to 500 donors were genotyped, over 80% of them were found to fall in the Caucasian-associated ancestry cluster.

On this clone: Its antigen is undetermined.

Primers for the PCR totalled 60 Vbeta and 13 Jbeta. Sequenced by immunoSEQ multiplex PCR; TCRdb stores in-frame clones only, minus some. The repertoire table contains about 200,000 clones. Regarding the study as a whole: Most TCR sequences were rare, but some public TCRs occurred in many donors.

The CDR3 is 13 residues long. The germline gives CDR1 MNHNY, CDR2 SVGAGI (reference sequence). V was clipped by 6 bases and J by 6 bases, with 12 bases between them. The TCR sequence derives from a woman aged 25 to 45 in good health and CMV-seropositive. The rearrangement joins TRBV6-6 to TRBJ2-1, with D possibly matching TRBD2 (5 bases). Sample: PBMCs. The CDR3 here is CASREGLVNEQFF. The CDR3 DNA follows: TGTGCCAGCAGAGAGGGCTTGGTCAATGAGCAGTTCTTC.